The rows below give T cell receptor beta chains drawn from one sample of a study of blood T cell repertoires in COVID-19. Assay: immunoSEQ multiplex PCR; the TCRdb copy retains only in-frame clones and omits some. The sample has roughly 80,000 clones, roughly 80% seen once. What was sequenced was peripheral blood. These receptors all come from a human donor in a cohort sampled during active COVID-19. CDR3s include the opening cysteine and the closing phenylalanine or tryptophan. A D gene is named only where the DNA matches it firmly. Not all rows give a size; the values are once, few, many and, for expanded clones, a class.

cdr3_aa: CASSRTAGTGSYEQYF
cdr3_nt: TGTGCCAGCAGCCGAACCGCCGGGACAGGGTCCTACGAGCAGTACTTC
j_call: TRBJ2-7
cdr3_length: 16
d_call: TRBD1
clone_size: NA
v_call: TRBV13

cdr3_aa: CASSYGTGPNNEQFF
cdr3_nt: TGTGCCAGCAGTTACGGGACTGGGCCAAACAATGAGCAGTTCTTC
j_call: TRBJ2-1
cdr3_length: 15
d_call: NA
clone_size: NA
v_call: TRBV7-3

cdr3_aa: CASSPIATRVGTGELFF
cdr3_nt: TGTGCCAGCTCACCAATAGCGACACGGGTCGGGACCGGGGAGCTGTTTTTT
j_call: TRBJ2-2
cdr3_length: 17
d_call: NA
clone_size: NA
v_call: TRBV18

cdr3_aa: CASSPTGGGTEAFF
cdr3_nt: TGTGCCAGCAGTCCCACAGGGGGAGGGACTGAAGCTTTCTTT
j_call: TRBJ1-1
cdr3_length: 14
d_call: TRBD1
clone_size: NA
v_call: TRBV6-5

cdr3_aa: CASSSRTRTNEQYF
cdr3_nt: TGTGCCAGCAGCTCCAGGACTAGAACTAACGAGCAGTACTTC
j_call: TRBJ2-7
cdr3_length: 14
d_call: TRBD2
clone_size: NA
v_call: TRBV7-6

cdr3_aa: CASSLGAGGPYEQYF
cdr3_nt: TGTGCCAGCAGCTTAGGGGCGGGGGGCCCCTACGAGCAGTACTTC
j_call: TRBJ2-7
cdr3_length: 15
d_call: TRBD2
clone_size: NA
v_call: TRBV7-6

cdr3_aa: CASSLGFSGGLYEQYF
cdr3_nt: TGTGCCAGCAGCTTAGGGTTTTCAGGGGGCCTGTACGAGCAGTACTTC
j_call: TRBJ2-7
cdr3_length: 16
d_call: TRBD1
clone_size: NA
v_call: TRBV11-2

cdr3_aa: CASSKLASYEQYF
cdr3_nt: TGCGCCAGCAGCAAACTAGCAAGCTACGAGCAGTACTTC
j_call: TRBJ2-7
cdr3_length: 13
d_call: NA
clone_size: NA
v_call: TRBV5-1

cdr3_aa: CASSQVSGGRLEQYF
cdr3_nt: TGTGCCAGCAGCCAAGTATCGGGAGGAAGATTAGAGCAGTACTTC
j_call: TRBJ2-7
cdr3_length: 15
d_call: TRBD2
clone_size: NA
v_call: TRBV14

cdr3_aa: CASSSWARTGEQYF
cdr3_nt: TGTGCCAGCAGCTCTTGGGCCAGAACTGGCGAGCAGTACTTC
j_call: TRBJ2-7
cdr3_length: 14
d_call: NA
clone_size: NA
v_call: TRBV11-2

cdr3_aa: CASILTGGFTEAFF
cdr3_nt: TGTGCCAGCATCCTGACAGGGGGGTTCACTGAAGCTTTCTTT
j_call: TRBJ1-1
cdr3_length: 14
d_call: TRBD1
clone_size: NA
v_call: TRBV28

cdr3_aa: CASSQALGTGVLEKLFF
cdr3_nt: TGCGCCAGCAGCCAAGCACTCGGGACAGGGGTTTTAGAAAAACTGTTTTTT
j_call: TRBJ1-4
cdr3_length: 17
d_call: TRBD1
clone_size: NA
v_call: TRBV4-1

cdr3_aa: CASSYSRQSPVTGELFF
cdr3_nt: TGTGCCAGCAGTTACTCGAGACAGTCACCCGTCACCGGGGAGCTGTTTTTT
j_call: TRBJ2-2
cdr3_length: 17
d_call: NA
clone_size: few
v_call: TRBV6-2/TRBV6-3

cdr3_aa: CSVGGRLNEQFF
cdr3_nt: TGCAGCGTGGGGGGACGACTCAATGAGCAGTTCTTC
j_call: TRBJ2-1
cdr3_length: 12
d_call: NA
clone_size: few
v_call: TRBV29-1

cdr3_aa: CASSTGGHEQYF
cdr3_nt: TGTGCCAGCAGCACAGGGGGCCACGAGCAGTACTTC
j_call: TRBJ2-7
cdr3_length: 12
d_call: TRBD1
clone_size: NA
v_call: TRBV14

cdr3_aa: CASRPGQGVGQYF
cdr3_nt: TGCGCCAGCAGACCGGGACAAGGCGTTGGGCAGTACTTC
j_call: TRBJ2-7
cdr3_length: 13
d_call: NA
clone_size: few
v_call: TRBV5-1

cdr3_aa: CASSRTGADTQYF
cdr3_nt: TGTGCCAGCAGCCGGACAGGGGCAGATACGCAGTATTTT
j_call: TRBJ2-3
cdr3_length: 13
d_call: TRBD1
clone_size: NA
v_call: TRBV7-9

cdr3_aa: CASLEPRTSGGAEDTQYF
cdr3_nt: TGTGCCAGCCTCGAGCCCCGGACTAGCGGGGGGGCCGAAGATACGCAGTATTTT
j_call: TRBJ2-3
cdr3_length: 18
d_call: TRBD2
clone_size: NA
v_call: TRBV10-3

cdr3_aa: CASSLGHLEQYF
cdr3_nt: TGCGCCAGCAGCTTGGGGCATCTCGAGCAGTACTTC
j_call: TRBJ2-7
cdr3_length: 12
d_call: NA
clone_size: NA
v_call: TRBV5-1

cdr3_aa: CASSLERGWDTQYF
cdr3_nt: TGCGCCAGCAGCTTGGAACGGGGGTGGGATACGCAGTATTTT
j_call: TRBJ2-3
cdr3_length: 14
d_call: NA
clone_size: NA
v_call: TRBV5-1

cdr3_aa: CASSQEGQGATDTEAFF
cdr3_nt: TGCGCCAGCAGCCAAGAGGGACAGGGGGCGACGGACACTGAAGCTTTCTTT
j_call: TRBJ1-1
cdr3_length: 17
d_call: TRBD1
clone_size: once
v_call: TRBV4-1

cdr3_aa: CASSPLGAGNTEAFF
cdr3_nt: TGTGCCAGCTCACCACTGGGAGCAGGGAACACTGAAGCTTTCTTT
j_call: TRBJ1-1
cdr3_length: 15
d_call: NA
clone_size: NA
v_call: TRBV18

cdr3_aa: CASSVFDRGNSPLHF
cdr3_nt: TGTGCCAGCAGCGTTTTCGACAGGGGGAATTCACCCCTCCACTTT
j_call: TRBJ1-6
cdr3_length: 15
d_call: TRBD1
clone_size: NA
v_call: TRBV9

cdr3_aa: CASSYSGQEYNEQFF
cdr3_nt: TGTGCCAGCAGTTACTCTGGACAGGAGTACAATGAGCAGTTCTTC
j_call: TRBJ2-1
cdr3_length: 15
d_call: TRBD1
clone_size: NA
v_call: TRBV6-5

cdr3_aa: CASSFADTQYF
cdr3_nt: TGCGCCAGCAGCTTTGCGGATACGCAGTATTTT
j_call: TRBJ2-3
cdr3_length: 11
d_call: NA
clone_size: NA
v_call: TRBV5-1

cdr3_aa: CASSSIARDKWSSGYTF
cdr3_nt: TGTGCCAGCAGCTCCATCGCCCGGGACAAATGGTCGAGCGGCTACACCTTC
j_call: TRBJ1-2
cdr3_length: 17
d_call: NA
clone_size: medium-sized
v_call: TRBV11-2

cdr3_aa: CAWSGQPDSYEQYF
cdr3_nt: TGTGCCTGGAGCGGACAGCCCGACTCCTACGAGCAGTACTTC
j_call: TRBJ2-7
cdr3_length: 14
d_call: NA
clone_size: NA
v_call: TRBV30

cdr3_aa: CASSPSGGAVYEQYF
cdr3_nt: TGTGCCAGCAGCCCGAGCGGGGGGGCCGTCTACGAGCAGTACTTC
j_call: TRBJ2-7
cdr3_length: 15
d_call: TRBD2
clone_size: few
v_call: TRBV28

cdr3_aa: CASTSRQDNSPLHF
cdr3_nt: TGTGCCAGCACCTCCCGGCAGGATAATTCACCCCTCCACTTT
j_call: TRBJ1-6
cdr3_length: 14
d_call: NA
clone_size: NA
v_call: TRBV2

cdr3_aa: CASNRGQDEQYF
cdr3_nt: TGCGCCAGCAACAGGGGGCAAGACGAGCAGTACTTC
j_call: TRBJ2-7
cdr3_length: 12
d_call: TRBD1
clone_size: NA
v_call: TRBV4-3

cdr3_aa: CASSFVGGTSTDTQYF
cdr3_nt: TGTGCCAGCAGTTTCGTGGGGGGAACTAGCACAGATACGCAGTATTTT
j_call: TRBJ2-3
cdr3_length: 16
d_call: NA
clone_size: NA
v_call: TRBV6-5

cdr3_aa: CASSSGGFREQFF
cdr3_nt: TGTGCCAGCAGCTCGGGGGGGTTCAGAGAGCAGTTCTTC
j_call: TRBJ2-1
cdr3_length: 13
d_call: TRBD2
clone_size: NA
v_call: TRBV9

cdr3_aa: CASSETWTGNYGYTF
cdr3_nt: TGTGCCAGCAGTGAAACCTGGACAGGGAACTATGGCTACACCTTC
j_call: TRBJ1-2
cdr3_length: 15
d_call: TRBD1
clone_size: NA
v_call: TRBV6-1

cdr3_aa: CASSQDWDRALVGSNEQYF
cdr3_nt: TGCGCCAGCAGCCAAGACTGGGACAGGGCATTGGTGGGTAGTAACGAGCAGTACTTC
j_call: TRBJ2-7
cdr3_length: 19
d_call: TRBD1
clone_size: NA
v_call: TRBV4-3

cdr3_aa: CASSYSTTPNYYGYTF
cdr3_nt: TGTGCCAGCAGTTACTCGACGACTCCCAACTACTATGGCTACACCTTC
j_call: TRBJ1-2
cdr3_length: 16
d_call: NA
clone_size: few
v_call: TRBV6-6

cdr3_aa: CASSSRNRDSPLHF
cdr3_nt: TGTGCCAGCTCTTCAAGGAACCGGGATTCACCCCTCCACTTT
j_call: TRBJ1-6
cdr3_length: 14
d_call: NA
clone_size: few
v_call: TRBV18